These 23 T cell receptor beta chains were all obtained from the same sample, sequenced in a study of T cells in Graves' hyperthyroidism and ophthalmopathy. It was RNA transcripts that yielded the amplified TCR beta CDR3 regions. TCR CDR3 regions were first amplified by RT-PCR with HTBI primers. TCRdb recomputed calls from the multiplex PCR reads with MiXCR, one row per CDR3 protein. Among hundreds of thousands of distinct CDR3 sequences listed, 45% were seen once. Material: peripheral blood or thyroid tissue (not recorded which). The receptors were sampled from an adult man with Graves' disease, either hyperthyroidism or ophthalmopathy (not recorded which).

This clonotype turned up a few times. This chain joins TRBV29-1 and TRBJ1-1; D may be TRBD1 (5 bases). This CDR3 region has 12 residues. Germline-derived CDR1 and CDR2 are SQVTM and ANQGSEA. DNA of the CDR3: TGCAGTCCTGGACGGACAAACACTGAAGCTTTCTTT. Amino acids: CSPGRTNTEAFF. The variable domain in full, with the rest retrieved from reference TRBV29-1 and TRBJ1-1, is SAVISQKPSRDICQRGTSLTIQCQVDSQVTMMFWYRQQPGQSLTLIATANQGSEATYESGFVIDKFPISRPNLTFSTLTVSNMSPEDSSIYLCSPGRTNTEAFFGQGTRLTVV.

This clonotype has just a few counts. The chain recombines TRBV6-5 with TRBJ2-7; D is perhaps TRBD2 (6 bases). CDR3 length: 14 amino acids. From germline, CDR1 is MNHEY and CDR2 SVGAGI. With 6 bases removed from V and 6 bases from J, the gap between germline ends came to 18 bases. The CDR3: CASSSPGLLLEQYF. As DNA, the CDR3 is TGTGCCAGCAGCTCACCGGGACTTCTTCTCGAGCAGTACTTC.

This sequence joins TRBV2 and TRBJ2-2; no firm D call. Germline values: CDR1 SNHLY, CDR2 FYNNEI. This CDR3 region has 15 residues. Trimming cost V 3 bases and J 1 base, with 9 bases left between them. The CDR3 coding sequence is TGTGCCAGCAGTGATGGCGGCAGGAACACCGGGGAGCTGTTTTTT. It translates to CASSDGGRNTGELFF.

A remark on this clonotype: Sequence at one end of the junction differs from germline and may be a read error. The chain combines TRBV10-3 with TRBJ2-7; TRBD2 matches 14 bases. Germline V gene data show CDR1 as ENHRY and CDR2 as SYGVKD. The CDR3 spans 15 residues. The CDR3 DNA is TGTGCCAGCAGTTCGTCCGGGACTAGCGGGAGCGAGCAGTACTTC. Its translation: CASSSSGTSGSEQYF.

This clonotype has only one observation. The CDR3 ends on some other residue instead of the conserved phenylalanine or tryptophan, so this is likely a read error. The DNA is omitted, as the CDR3 cannot be located on it reliably, and the CDR3 follows TCRdb's listing. The rearrangement uses TRBV24-1 and TRBJ1-4; no DNA check was done on the table's D call, TRBD1. Germline CDR1 KGHDR, CDR2 SFDVKD. The CDR3 has 8 residues if both end residues are counted. CDR3 protein: CATSEDGT.

This chain uses TRBV10-3 with TRBJ2-5; maybe TRBD2 (5 bases). V was trimmed by 3 bases and J by 4 bases, leaving 9 bases between them. CDR3 length: 13 residues. Germline V lookup: CDR1 ENHRY, CDR2 SYGVKD. DNA of the CDR3: TGTGCCATCAGTGATTTCAGCGGAGAGACCCAGTACTTC. It codes for CAISDFSGETQYF.

The genes are TRBV7-2 and TRBJ2-6; D might be TRBD1 (5 bases). There are 16 residues in the CDR3. The germline gives CDR1 SGHTA, CDR2 FQGNSA. Trimming shortened V by 2 bases and J by 0 bases, and 8 bases separated the two germline ends. CDR3 amino acids: CASSLSQGSGANVLTF. CDR3 nucleotide sequence: TGTGCCAGCAGCTTATCCCAGGGCTCTGGGGCCAACGTCCTGACTTTC.

The J gene is TRBJ1-2, the V gene TRBV25-1, with D unresolved. The CDR3 consists of 11 residues. In germline, CDR1 is MGHDK, CDR2 SYGVNS. The V end lost 11 bases, the J end lost 4 bases, and 11 bases lay between the germline ends. In nucleotides, the CDR3 is TGTGCCTGGAGTGACGGCTATGGCTACACCTTC. This encodes CAWSDGYGYTF.

At least ten counts were recorded for this clonotype. The chain uses TRBV2 and TRBJ2-7, with TRBD2 matching 7 bases. The CDR3 sequence is 13 residues long. V gave up 4 bases and J gave up 2 bases; unmatched junction bases: 2. Germline lookup yields CDR1 SNHLY and CDR2 FYNNEI. The CDR3 region is CASSGSGTYEQYF. The CDR3 coding sequence is TGTGCCAGCAGTGGGAGCGGGACCTACGAGCAGTACTTC.

This clonotype was seen at least ten times. The V and J genes are TRBV7-2 and TRBJ1-4, with 7 bases matching TRBD1. V was pared by 5 bases and J by 6 bases, with 9 bases of the junction left unmatched. CDR1 SGHTA and CDR2 FQGNSA come from the germline V gene. This CDR3 has 15 amino acids. CDR3 in amino acids: CASSPLVDRDEKLFF. The CDR3 coding sequence is TGTGCCAGCAGCCCCCTGGTAGACAGGGATGAAAAACTGTTTTTT. The entire variable domain, with the rest obtained from reference TRBV7-2 and TRBJ1-4, is as follows: GAGVSQSPSNKVTEKGKDVELRCDPISGHTALYWYRQSLGQGLEFLIYFQGNSAPDKSGLPSDRFSAERTGGSVSTLTIQRTQQEDSAVYLCASSPLVDRDEKLFFGSGTQLSVL.

The chain carries TRBV7-2 and TRBJ2-7; D tentatively reads TRBD1 or TRBD2 (5 bases each). The CDR3 has 19 amino acids. The germline V gene has CDR1 SGHTA and CDR2 FQGNSA. V dropped 7 bases and J dropped 0 bases, with 28 bases sitting between them. The CDR3 loop is CASIPRGRSRARSSYEQYF. CDR3 bases: TGTGCCAGCATCCCCCGGGGACGCAGCAGGGCTAGGAGCTCCTACGAGCAGTACTTC.

This clonotype was detected ten times or more. The V gene is TRBV20-1, the J gene TRBJ2-5; 10 nucleotides align to TRBD1. The CDR3 is made up of 15 amino acids. Germline V CDR1 and CDR2: DFQATT, SNEGSKA (reference sequence). V dropped 1 base and J dropped 3; count of bases not matched to a gene: 5. The CDR3, as DNA: TGCAGTGCTAGAGGCGACAGGGGGCAGGAAGAGACCCAGTACTTC. Protein: CSARGDRGQEETQYF.

In this sample, this clonotype turned up many times. CDR3 DNA: TGTGCCAGCAGTCCCACCCGACAGAGCAAACTGTTTTTT. This sequence encodes CASSPTRQSKLFF. This rearrangement joins TRBV2 to TRBJ1-4; D is possibly TRBD1 (5 bases). The CDR3 is 13 residues long. CDR1 SNHLY and CDR2 FYNNEI come from the germline V gene. The V end was cut by 5 bases, the J end by 11 bases, with 15 bases between.

The rearrangement joins TRBV29-1 to TRBJ1-1; D is uncertain. Trimming cost V 1 base and J 6 bases, with 9 bases left between them. Looked up from germline, CDR1 is SQVTM and CDR2 is ANQGSEA. The CDR3 loop spans 12 amino acids. The CDR3, as DNA: TGCAGCGTTGAAGGTCAAACAGCTGAAGCTTTCTTT. Residues: CSVEGQTAEAFF.

A remark on this clonotype: A much larger clone sits a single nucleotide away, making a read error possible. The CDR3 bases are TGTGCCAGCAGGCGGGACAGCACTGAAGCTTTCTTT. Residues: CASRRDSTEAFF. V usage is TRBV7-9 and J usage is TRBJ1-1; the match to TRBD1 covers 7 bases. Unmatched junction bases numbered 2, after V lost 6 bases and J lost 4 bases. This CDR3 is 12 amino acids long. Germline-derived CDR1 and CDR2 are SEHNR and FQNEAQ (reference sequence). The variable domain in full, completed from reference TRBV7-9 and TRBJ1-1, reads DTGVSQNPRHKITKRGQNVTFRCDPISEHNRLYWYRQTLGQGPEFLTYFQNEAQLEKSRLLSDRFSAERPKGSFSTLEIQRTEQGDSAMYLCASRRDSTEAFFGQGTRLTVV.

The rearrangement joins TRBV6-5 to TRBJ1-4; 7 bases fit TRBD1. The length of the CDR3 is 14 residues. In germline, CDR1 is MNHEY, CDR2 SVGAGI. V dropped 1 base and J dropped 6; count of bases not matched to a gene: 2. The CDR3 DNA is TGTGCCAGCAGTTACTACACAGGGGATGAAAAACTGTTTTTT. It specifies CASSYYTGDEKLFF.

The chain recombines TRBV7-6 with TRBJ1-5; 7 bases match TRBD1. V dropped 5 bases and J dropped 0; count of bases not matched to a gene: 13. CDR3 length: 18 amino acids. Germline V CDR1 and CDR2: SGHVS, FNYEAQ. The CDR3 is CASSQDRRQGYSNQPQHF. The CDR3 DNA sequence: TGTGCCAGCAGCCAAGACCGCAGACAGGGATATAGCAATCAGCCCCAGCATTTT.

J is TRBJ2-5 and V is TRBV7-9; TRBD2 might be the D (6 bases). Germline CDR1 is SEHNR and CDR2 is FQNEAQ (reference sequence). Trimming cost V 1 base and J 2 bases, with 11 bases left between them. The CDR3 totals 15 residues. CDR3 sequence (DNA): TGTGCCAGCAGCTTAGGGAGGGCACGGCAAGAGACCCAGTACTTC. Encoded protein: CASSLGRARQETQYF.

V is TRBV29-1 and J is TRBJ1-3; 8 bases map to TRBD1. Trimming took 7 bases from V and 8 from J; bases not matched to a gene: 10. CDR1 and CDR2 from the germline V gene are SQVTM and ANQGSEA. This CDR3 comprises 13 residues. The DNA for the CDR3 is TGCAGCGCAGGACAGGGCGATGGCTACACCATATATTTT. Amino acid sequence: CSAGQGDGYTIYF.

This clonotype was observed a handful of times. The chain carries TRBV5-8 and TRBJ2-5; D gene ambiguous. Looked up from germline, CDR1 is SGHTS and CDR2 is YDEGEE. V was cut by 0 bases and J by 1 base, with 7 bases left in between. This CDR3 contains 14 residues. The chain's CDR3 is CASSLAATQETQYF. The CDR3 bases are TGTGCCAGCAGCTTGGCGGCTACCCAAGAGACCCAGTACTTC.

This clonotype was found once. The chain uses TRBV24-1 and TRBJ2-5; tentatively, D is TRBD2 (5 bases). V was cut by 5 bases and J by 1 base, with 13 bases left in between. This CDR3 is built from 15 residues. The germline gives CDR1 KGHDR, CDR2 SFDVKD. The CDR3 loop is CATSASRRIQETQYF. In nucleotides, the CDR3 is TGTGCCACCAGTGCTAGCCGACGGATCCAAGAGACCCAGTACTTC.

This clonotype was picked up a small number of times. This chain links TRBV7-2 with TRBJ1-6; D remains unclear. V was cut by 2 bases and J by 2 bases, with 10 bases left in between. The CDR3 totals 16 residues. Germline V gene sequence: CDR1 SGHTA, CDR2 FQGNSA. As DNA, the CDR3 is TGTGCCAGCAGCTTATCTAGCAATACCTATAATTCACCCCTCCACTTT. Protein product: CASSLSSNTYNSPLHF. The variable domain in full, completed from reference TRBV7-2 and TRBJ1-6, reads GAGVSQSPSNKVTEKGKDVELRCDPISGHTALYWYRQSLGQGLEFLIYFQGNSAPDKSGLPSDRFSAERTGGSVSTLTIQRTQQEDSAVYLCASSLSSNTYNSPLHFGNGTRLTVT.

This clonotype was recorded a few times. The chain uses TRBV11-3 and TRBJ1-2, with D perhaps matching TRBD1 (5 bases). Per the germline V gene, CDR1 is SGHNT and CDR2 is YENEEA. Trimming pared 2 bases from V and 2 bases from J, leaving 12 bases between. The CDR3 covers 15 residues. The CDR3 nucleotides read TGTGCCAGCAGCTTAATGGGGGGTCACAACTATGGCTACACCTTC. Translation: CASSLMGGHNYGYTF.